The clone carrying this T cell receptor (beta chain) was observed at least ten times. Its antigen is still unknown. TCRdb re-analysed the 5' RACE reads in MiXCR, keeping a single row per CDR3 protein. Among about 250,000 distinct CDR3 sequences listed, roughly 3.7% were seen once. The germline V gene encodes CDR1 DFQATT and CDR2 SNEGSKA (reference sequence). The length of the CDR3 is 16 residues. Trimming pared 0 bases from V and 3 bases from J, leaving 18 bases between. The data are from a study of T cells after yellow fever vaccination. Study at large: Preparation of the low-cell-number fractions used SMART-Seq v4 Ultra Low Input.

Study results and caveats: Most clones from primary vaccination were detected again post-booster (about 96% CD4, 88% CD8). Abundant clonotypes from the bulk population could get into FACS-sorted repertoires as contaminants. Weaker overall, the secondary response nonetheless peaked faster (day 5 versus 15).

The clonotype originates from a man in his late teens or twenties who received the YFV17D yellow fever vaccine. The specimen comprised PBMCs, sampled 15 days after the yellow fever booster vaccination. V and J are TRBV20-1 and TRBJ2-7, with no clear D. The CDR3 region is CSARDDLEGKGYEQYF. The CDR3 coding sequence is TGCAGTGCTAGAGATGATTTGGAAGGGAAGGGCTACGAGCAGTACTTC.